These 20 T cell receptor beta chains were sequenced from one sample in a study of identical twins. TCRdb ran MiXCR on the 5' RACE reads and lists one entry per CDR3 protein. Of 450,000 to 500,000 distinct CDR3 sequences in the sample, about 13% were seen once. This sample also appeared in a second study, on yellow fever vaccine responses in identical twins.

The material sequenced was CD4+ T cells sorted from blood. Receptor source: a woman younger than 35 in good health.

The rearrangement joins TRBV19 to TRBJ1-1; perhaps TRBD1 as D (5 bases). The CDR3 length is 14 residues. Germline V gene lookup returns CDR1 LNHDA and CDR2 SQIVND (reference sequence). The ends were cut back, 3 bases at V and 5 bases at J, with 13 bases in the middle. CDR3 coding DNA: TGTGCCAGTAGTATTGGGGGATCCAAGACTGAAGCTTTCTTT. Protein sequence: CASSIGGSKTEAFF.

In this sample, this clonotype turned up a few times. Germline and junction disagree at one end, which may indicate a read error. The gene calls are TRBV24-1 and TRBJ2-1; 8 bases are shared with TRBD2. Looked up from germline, CDR1 is KGHDR and CDR2 is SFDVKD. The CDR3 runs to 14 residues. The CDR3, as DNA: TGTGCCACCAGTGATCCATACCTGATAGCGGGATTAATCTTC. Translation gives CATSDPYLIAGLIF.

CDR3 sequence: CASGLYTDGREKLFF. In DNA form, the CDR3 reads TGTGCCAGCGGGCTATACACCGACGGGAGAGAAAAACTGTTTTTT. The rearrangement links TRBV7-8 to TRBJ1-4; D unclear. This CDR3 contains 15 residues. Germline CDR1 SGHVS, CDR2 FQNEAQ. Trimming cost V 8 bases and J 8 bases, with 21 bases left between them.

The chain has TRBV27 and TRBJ2-7, with TRBD2 matching 7 bases. This CDR3 is 15 amino acids long. Losses at the gene ends were 8 bases for V and 2 bases for J; bases not matched to a gene: 12. CDR1 is MNHEY and CDR2 is SMNVEV in the germline V gene (reference sequence). The CDR3 coding sequence is TGTGCCAGCTCGAGAGAGGCGGGAGATACCTACGAGCAGTACTTC. Its protein is CASSREAGDTYEQYF.

This chain joins TRBV30 and TRBJ2-3, with TRBD2 matching 10 bases. The CDR3 totals 10 residues. Germline V gene sequence: CDR1 GTSNPN, CDR2 SVGIG (reference sequence). After removal of 5 bases from V and 14 bases from J, the junction contained 4 bases not matched to a gene. CDR3 in DNA: TGTGCCTGGGAGCGGGAGGGTACGTATTTT. It yields the protein CAWEREGTYF.

The rearrangement uses TRBV5-1 and TRBJ1-2; 9 nucleotides agree with TRBD1. Germline values: CDR1 SGHRS, CDR2 YFSETQ. This CDR3 contains 15 residues. Germline trimming cut 1 base from V and 6 bases from J; bases unmatched to any gene: 7. The CDR3 nucleotides read TGCGCCAGCAGCTTGCCCGGGACAGGGCTGGATGGCTACACCTTC. It specifies CASSLPGTGLDGYTF.

V is TRBV6-5 and J is TRBJ1-1; 8 nucleotides match TRBD1. V lost 3 bases to trimming and J lost 5 bases; unmatched junction nucleotides: 5. The germline CDR1 and CDR2 sequences are MNHEY and SVGAGI. The CDR3 is 14 residues long. Here the CDR3 DNA reads TGTGCCAGCAGTTATAGGACAGGGAAAACTGAAGCTTTCTTT. Amino acids: CASSYRTGKTEAFF.

Ten or more counts support this clonotype. The rearrangement joins TRBV5-1 to TRBJ2-3, with D perhaps TRBD2 (5 bases). Germline CDR1 reads SGHRS; CDR2 reads YFSETQ. This CDR3 has 15 amino acids. Between the trimmed V and J ends, which lost 0 bases and 0 bases, there was a span of 8 bases. The chain's CDR3 is CASSLARGSTDTQYF. The CDR3 DNA sequence: TGCGCCAGCAGCTTGGCCCGCGGGAGCACAGATACGCAGTATTTT.

This clonotype appeared a few times. The chain is built from TRBV7-2 and TRBJ2-1; TRBD2 matches at 13 bases. CDR3 size: 16 residues. Germline V CDR1 and CDR2: SGHTA, FQGNSA. V lost 4 bases, J lost 6 bases, and 6 bases stayed unmatched. The CDR3 region is CASSSRTSGRVNEQFF. CDR3 DNA: TGTGCCAGCAGCTCTCGGACTAGCGGGAGAGTCAATGAGCAGTTCTTC.

This sequence joins TRBV29-1 and TRBJ1-1; no clear D. The CDR3 runs to 11 residues. Trimming stripped 4 bases from V and 1 base from J, with 4 bases between. Germline CDR1 reads SQVTM; CDR2 reads ANQGSEA. CDR3 in amino acids: CSVVRNTEAFF. The DNA for the CDR3 is TGCAGCGTTGTTAGGAACACTGAAGCTTTCTTT.

In regard to this clonotype: Given a much more abundant clone one base away, this may be a read error. The chain employs TRBV10-3 and TRBJ2-2; D not resolved. This CDR3 has 11 amino acids. Germline CDR1 ENHRY, CDR2 SYGVKD. The V end lost 2 bases, the J end lost 6 bases, and 1 base lay between the germline ends. This CDR3 reads CAISEAGELFF. The CDR3 coding sequence is TGTGCCATCAGTGAGGCCGGGGAGCTGTTTTTT.

The V call is TRBV11-2, the J call TRBJ2-7, with a tentative D call TRBD2 (5 bases). Germline loops: CDR1 SGHAT, CDR2 FQNNGV. V dropped 0 bases and J dropped 3 bases, with 18 bases sitting between them. CDR3 length: 17 amino acids. The CDR3 DNA reads as TGTGCCAGCAGCTTAGAGACTATTAGTGGACTCAACTACGAGCAGTACTTC. Its translation: CASSLETISGLNYEQYF.

The genes are TRBV10-3 and TRBJ2-7, with 8 bases fitting TRBD1. The CDR3 is 13 residues long. V was clipped by 8 bases and J by 7 bases; unmatched bases: 10. The germline gives CDR1 ENHRY, CDR2 SYGVKD. CDR3 in amino acids: CAIGFQGALEQYF. The CDR3 bases are TGTGCCATCGGGTTCCAGGGGGCGCTGGAGCAGTACTTC.

This clonotype came up a few times. The chain carries TRBV7-6 and TRBJ1-6; a possible D gene is TRBD1 (6 bases). The CDR3 is 16 amino acids. Germline lookup yields CDR1 SGHVS and CDR2 FNYEAQ. Trimming cost V 5 bases and J 11 bases, with 22 bases left between them. The CDR3 DNA follows: TGTGCCAGCAGCGCCACAAACAGGGAAAGTCTCCCACCCCTCCACTTT. It is translated as CASSATNRESLPPLHF.

This clonotype appeared a few times. The chain joins TRBV5-1 to TRBJ2-1, with 10 bases matching TRBD2. The CDR3 sequence is 15 residues long. The V gene's germline CDR1 is SGHRS and CDR2 YFSETQ. Germline trimming cut 0 bases from V and 10 bases from J; bases unmatched to any gene: 7. Written as DNA, the CDR3 is TGCGCCAGCAGCTTGGCTCGGCTAGCGGGGGAGGAGCAGTTCTTC. Translated: CASSLARLAGEEQFF. The variable domain in full, with the rest retrieved from reference TRBV5-1 and TRBJ2-1, is KAGVTQTPRYLIKTRGQQVTLSCSPISGHRSVSWYQQTPGQGLQFLFEYFSETQRNKGNFPGRFSGRQFSNSRSEMNVSTLELGDSALYLCASSLARLAGEEQFFGPGTRLTVL.

This clonotype showed up just a few times. V usage is TRBV18 and J usage is TRBJ2-1, with 13 bases aligning to TRBD2. CDR3 length: 19 amino acids. Trimming at V came to 0 bases and at J to 1 base, leaving 6 bases not matched to a gene. The germline V gene has CDR1 KGHSH and CDR2 LQKENI. The CDR3 DNA sequence: TGTGCCAGCTCACCACCGGGACTAGCGGGAAGGCCATCCTACAATGAGCAGTTCTTC. It specifies CASSPPGLAGRPSYNEQFF.

The gene calls are TRBV10-3 and TRBJ2-7; 13 bases map to TRBD2. The CDR3 runs 14 residues. V dropped 6 bases and J dropped 3; count of bases not matched to a gene: 2. CDR1 is ENHRY, CDR2 SYGVKD, per germline. DNA for the CDR3: TGTGCCATCAGGGGGACTAGCGGGAACTACGAGCAGTACTTC. Amino acids: CAIRGTSGNYEQYF.

This rearrangement joins TRBV7-9 to TRBJ1-4; TRBD1 agrees at 7 bases. CDR1 is SEHNR and CDR2 is FQNEAQ in the germline V gene (reference sequence). Trimming cost V 5 bases and J 5 bases; bases outside gene matches: 5. CDR3 length: 14 residues. CDR3 in amino acids: CASSPGQPNEKLFF. CDR3 nucleotides: TGTGCCAGCAGCCCGGGACAGCCGAATGAAAAACTGTTTTTT.

The J gene is TRBJ2-5, the V gene TRBV7-2; no clear D gene. Trimming pared 3 bases from V and 0 bases from J, leaving 5 bases between. The CDR3 totals 13 residues. Germline V lookup: CDR1 SGHTA, CDR2 FQGNSA. CDR3 sequence reads: CASSFPNQETQYF. The CDR3, as DNA: TGTGCCAGCAGCTTCCCCAACCAAGAGACCCAGTACTTC.

CDR3 region: CASSLSGATNYGYTF. The CDR3, as DNA: TGTGCCAGCAGTTTATCGGGGGCGACTAACTATGGCTACACCTTC. This chain uses TRBV28 with TRBJ1-2, with D possibly being TRBD1 (6 bases). The CDR3 spans 15 residues. Looked up from germline, CDR1 is MDHEN and CDR2 is SYDVKM. V was shortened by 1 base and J by 0 bases, with 9 bases between the two germline ends.